This T cell receptor (beta chain) was profiled in a study of beta chain features in type 1 diabetes. Findings and caveats of the study: Because the template was cDNA, high-expressing cells might be over-represented. Moderately but significantly shorter TCRB CDR3s were found in Type 1 diabetes patients in all four CD4+ subsets.

Isolated RNA was reverse transcribed in full, so expressed TCRB transcripts were sequenced. Assay used: immunoSEQ multiplex PCR; TCRdb lists only in-frame clones, some missing. The data hold about 470,000 clones, with over 25% observed a single time. With respect to this clone: Its target is unknown.

Using CD45RO/CCR7/CD25/CD127/CD95/CD27, CD4+ naive, central memory, regulatory and stem cell-like memory cells were sorted. Purity (above 98%) was reached by all sorted populations. The clonotype comes from a man aged 18-30 years in good health. The sequenced material came from naive CD4+ T cells from blood.

Here the CDR3 reads CASSLEGRQETQYF. The CDR3 coding sequence is TGCGCCAGCAGCTTGGAAGGCCGCCAAGAGACCCAGTACTTC. The chain recombines TRBV5-1 with TRBJ2-5; D is ambiguous. The V end was cut by 0 bases, the J end by 1 base, with 7 bases between. This CDR3 comprises 14 residues. Germline V lookup: CDR1 SGHRS, CDR2 YFSETQ.